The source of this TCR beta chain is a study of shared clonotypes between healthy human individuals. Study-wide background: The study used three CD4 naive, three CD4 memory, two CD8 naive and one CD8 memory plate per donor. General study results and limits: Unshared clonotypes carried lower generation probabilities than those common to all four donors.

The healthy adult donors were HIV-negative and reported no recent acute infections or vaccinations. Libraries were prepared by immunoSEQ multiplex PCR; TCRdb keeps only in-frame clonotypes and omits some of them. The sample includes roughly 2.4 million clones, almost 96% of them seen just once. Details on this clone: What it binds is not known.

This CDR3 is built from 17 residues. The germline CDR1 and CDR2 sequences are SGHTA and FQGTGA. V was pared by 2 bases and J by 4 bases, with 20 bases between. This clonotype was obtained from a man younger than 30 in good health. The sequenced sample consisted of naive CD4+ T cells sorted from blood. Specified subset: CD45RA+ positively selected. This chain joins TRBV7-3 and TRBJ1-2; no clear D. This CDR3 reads CASSLLLTVVFAYGYTF. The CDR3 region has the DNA TGTGCCAGCAGCTTACTGTTAACTGTGGTTTTCGCCTATGGCTACACCTTC.